This is a list of T cell receptor beta chains from one sample in a study of T cells in Graves' hyperthyroidism and ophthalmopathy. TCRdb redid the calling of the multiplex PCR reads with MiXCR, one entry per CDR3 protein. Of 500,000 to 650,000 distinct CDR3 sequences in the sample, 14% were seen once. Sequenced: blood. Receptors were obtained from a woman in her thirties or forties with Graves' hyperthyroidism. CDR3s include the opening cysteine and the closing phenylalanine or tryptophan. Each record gives: D gene, V gene, J gene, clone size, CDR3 DNA, CDR3 protein. A D gene is named only where the DNA matches it firmly. The size field is filled for only some rows; it gives once, few, many or a size class.

>.|TRBV3-1|TRBJ2-4|many
TGTGCCAGCAGCCAAGAGGGGGGTAGAAACATTCAGTACTTC
CASSQEGGRNIQYF
>.|TRBV7-9|TRBJ2-1|many
TGTGCCAGCAGCAAATTAGCGTCCAGCGGGAATGAGCAGTTCTTC
CASSKLASSGNEQFF
>.|TRBV27|TRBJ1-6|few
TGTGCCAGCTCCCAGGTTAAATCACCCCTCCACTTT
CASSQVKSPLHF
>TRBD1|TRBV6-2/TRBV6-3|TRBJ2-1|few
TGTGCCAGCAGTTACTTTACAGGGGGTAGGAATGAGCAGTTCTTC
CASSYFTGGRNEQFF
>.|TRBV11-2|TRBJ1-1|many
TGTGCCAGCAGCTTAGGGTACGGATACACTGAAGCTTTCTTT
CASSLGYGYTEAFF
>.|TRBV12-3/TRBV12-4|TRBJ1-1|many
TGTGCCAGCAGTTCCGCGGGGCGGACTGAAGCTTTCTTT
CASSSAGRTEAFF
>.|TRBV20-1|TRBJ2-1|many
TGCAGTGCTACCAGGACGGCCGGCAATGAGCAGTTCTTC
CSATRTAGNEQFF
>TRBD1|TRBV27|TRBJ1-1|many
TGTGCCAGCAGGAGACAGGGCTACACTGAAGCTTTCTTT
CASRRQGYTEAFF
>TRBD2|TRBV19|TRBJ2-1|.
TGTGCCAGTAGTTCCAGGACTAGCGGGATTAGGAATGAGCAGTTCTTC
CASSSRTSGIRNEQFF
>.|TRBV6-2/TRBV6-3|TRBJ2-3|.
TGTGCCAGCAAAGAACTCGTCACAGATACGCAGTATTTT
CASKELVTDTQYF
>.|TRBV6-1|TRBJ1-1|many
TGTGCCAGCTGGACTGGCGAGGGGAACACTGAAGCTTTCTTT
CASWTGEGNTEAFF
>.|TRBV5-6|TRBJ2-1|.
TGTGCCAGCAGCCAAGCCCTCTACAATGAGCAGTTCTTC
CASSQALYNEQFF
>.|TRBV14|TRBJ1-4|few
TGTGCCAGCAGCCAACTCCGGGGAGGAACGAGGGAAAAACTGTTTTTT
CASSQLRGGTREKLFF
>.|TRBV12-5|TRBJ2-1|.
TGTGCTAGTGTTGCGGGAAACAATGAGCAGTTCTTC
CASVAGNNEQFF
>.|TRBV10-3|TRBJ1-6|many
TGTGCCATCAGTGGAACCCTCGCAGGGTCACCCCTCCACTTT
CAISGTLAGSPLHF
>.|TRBV20-1|TRBJ1-1|many
TGCAGTGCTTTTTCCCGGACAGACGTGAACACTGAAGCTTTCTTT
CSAFSRTDVNTEAFF
>.|TRBV28|TRBJ1-1|.
TGTGCCAGCAGTTGGCAGGCAAACGCTGAAGCTTTCTTT
CASSWQANAEAFF
>.|TRBV20-1|TRBJ2-7|many
TGCAGTGCTAGAGTCGGGACCGGGAGCTCCTACGAGCAGTACTTC
CSARVGTGSSYEQYF
>TRBD1|TRBV4-1|TRBJ1-4|.
TGCGCCAGCAGCCAAGAAACAGGGGGCAGCGGAAGAGGTGAAAAACTGTTTTTT
CASSQETGGSGRGEKLFF
>.|TRBV28|TRBJ2-5|many
TGTGCCAGCAGCCCGGCTTACAGGGTCAGGGAGCAAGAGACCCAGTACTTC
CASSPAYRVREQETQYF
>TRBD1|TRBV30|TRBJ2-5|.
TGTGCCTGGAATACAGGGGAGGAGACCCAGTACTTC
CAWNTGEETQYF
>.|TRBV11-2|TRBJ1-1|many
TGTGCCAGCAGCTTAGCGGTGTACAGGGCAAAGGCGACTGAAGCTTTCTTT
CASSLAVYRAKATEAFF
>.|TRBV20-1|TRBJ2-3|many
TGCAGTGCTAGCTCTCGGGCGGAACCGAGGGATACGCAGTATTTT
CSASSRAEPRDTQYF
>.|TRBV2|TRBJ2-5|few
TGTGCCAGCAGTCAACAGGGCCTCCCTCAAGAGACCCAGTACTTC
CASSQQGLPQETQYF
>.|TRBV20-1|TRBJ1-1|.
TGCAGTGCTAGAGATCGGAGGGTTATTGGGGGGCCAAGGGCTGAAGCTTTCTTT
CSARDRRVIGGPRAEAFF
>TRBD2|TRBV3-1|TRBJ2-1|.
TGTGCCAGCACCCGTATGGCGGGAGTGTACAATGAGCAGTTCTTC
CASTRMAGVYNEQFF
>.|TRBV28|TRBJ2-1|many
TGTGCCAGCAGTTTACTGGCGGGTCATGAGCAGTTCTTC
CASSLLAGHEQFF
>TRBD1|TRBV28|TRBJ2-1|.
TGTGCCAGCAGTTTGAGGGTAGGGGGCAAGGGTGAGCAGTTCTTC
CASSLRVGGKGEQFF
>.|TRBV20-1|TRBJ1-4|many
TGCAGTGCAACTACACCGGGGGATGAAAAACTGTTTTTT
CSATTPGDEKLFF
>TRBD2|TRBV9|TRBJ2-1|few
TGTGCCAGCAGCTTAGCGGGCTGGGAGGACAATGAGCAGTTCTTC
CASSLAGWEDNEQFF
>.|TRBV12-3/TRBV12-4|TRBJ2-2|many
TGTGCCAGCAGTTTACGGGCACCCGGGGAGCTGTTTTTT
CASSLRAPGELFF
>TRBD1|TRBV28|TRBJ1-4|many
TGTGCCAGCAGCTTGACAGGGTTTGGTGAAAAACTGTTTTTT
CASSLTGFGEKLFF
>.|TRBV5-6|TRBJ1-3|few
TGTGCCAGCAGCTTCGGCGGGGCTGGGGACACCATATATTTT
CASSFGGAGDTIYF
>.|TRBV12-3/TRBV12-4|TRBJ1-5|many
TGTGCCAGCAGTTTAATTCGTGCACGGCAGCCCCAGCATTTT
CASSLIRARQPQHF
>.|TRBV7-8|TRBJ1-1|many
TGTGCCAGCAGCTTAGATTACAGGGTAAACACTGAAGCTTTCTTT
CASSLDYRVNTEAFF
>.|TRBV30|TRBJ1-2|.
TGTGCCTGGACCTATAGGCAGGGTGGGGGCTATGGCTACACCTTC
CAWTYRQGGGYGYTF
>TRBD1|TRBV15|TRBJ1-1|few
TGTGCCACCAGCAGGACAGGGGACACTGAAGCTTTCTTT
CATSRTGDTEAFF
>TRBD1|TRBV19|TRBJ2-5|few
TGTGCCAGTACCGCGGACAGGGGGCCTCAGGAGACCCAGTACTTC
CASTADRGPQETQYF
>.|TRBV4-2|TRBJ2-5|.
TGTGCCAGCAGCCGTTCCCCAGATCCACCGGGAGAGACCCAGTACTTC
CASSRSPDPPGETQYF
>TRBD2|TRBV19|TRBJ2-1|.
TGTGCCAGTATAGAGACTAGCGGGAGTTATGAGCAGTTCTTC
CASIETSGSYEQFF
>.|TRBV27|TRBJ1-1|.
TGTGCCAGCAGTTTCTTAGGGCTGAACACTGAAGCTTTCTTT
CASSFLGLNTEAFF
>.|TRBV11-2|TRBJ1-1|many
TGTGCCAGCAGCTTAATGGTTGGGACTGAAGCTTTCTTT
CASSLMVGTEAFF
>TRBD2|TRBV7-8|TRBJ2-1|many
TGTGCCAGCAGCTTAACGGGACTAGCCACCAATGAGCAGTTCTTC
CASSLTGLATNEQFF
>.|TRBV29-1|TRBJ2-3|few
TGCAGCGTTGCCGGGACTCGAAGCACAGATACGCAGTATTTT
CSVAGTRSTDTQYF
>.|TRBV28|TRBJ1-2|many
TGTGCCAGCAGAAGGGACCGCCAGGCTAACTATGGCTACACCTTC
CASRRDRQANYGYTF
>.|TRBV5-1|TRBJ2-1|.
TGCGCCAGCAGCTTGGTCGGGGGAGGCGTGAGCTCCTACAATGAGCAGTTCTTC
CASSLVGGGVSSYNEQFF